These T cell receptor beta chains were read from a single sample in a study of T cell responses to AZD1222 COVID-19 vaccine. This table comes from immunoSEQ multiplex PCR, and its TCRdb copy is limited to in-frame clones, with some not included. This sample contains some 150,000 clones. Source material: peripheral blood. These receptors were collected from an adult in good health. CDR3s include the opening cysteine and the closing phenylalanine or tryptophan. The D gene is left open where the match is weak.

TRBJ1-1	NA	TRBV20-1	TGCAGTGCTAGTCCCCCGGGGGGGGGAGAAGCTTTCTTT	CSASPPGGGEAFF
TRBJ1-1	NA	TRBV5-1	TGCGCCAGCAGCCAAAGCTCGGGGCTGAACACTGAAGCTTTCTTT	CASSQSSGLNTEAFF
TRBJ2-3	NA	TRBV7-6	TGTGCCAGCAGCTTTGCAGATACGCAGTATTTT	CASSFADTQYF
TRBJ1-5	NA	TRBV11-2	TGTGCCAGCAGCTTAGGGGGAGGCAATCAGCCCCAGCATTTT	CASSLGGGNQPQHF
TRBJ1-5	NA	TRBV30	TGTGCCTGGAGTCCAGGGGCCCCCAATCAGCCCCAGCATTTT	CAWSPGAPNQPQHF
TRBJ1-3	NA	TRBV7-6	TGTGCCAGCAGCTTGGCCACAGGGATGTCTGGAAACACCATATATTTT	CASSLATGMSGNTIYF
TRBJ2-3	TRBD2	TRBV4-1	TGCGCCAGCAGCCAAGAGCAGCGGGGGACAGATACGCAGTATTTT	CASSQEQRGTDTQYF
TRBJ1-4	TRBD1	TRBV6-5	TGTGCCACCTCGACAGGGGGATCGGAAAAACTGTTTTTT	CATSTGGSEKLFF
TRBJ1-1	NA	TRBV5-1	TGCGCCAGCAGCTTGGATGGAGGGTTTACTTCTGAAGCTTTCTTT	CASSLDGGFTSEAFF
TRBJ1-2	NA	TRBV6-1	TGTGCCAGCAGTGAAGCGGTAGGGGGGGCAGGAGGCTACACCTTC	CASSEAVGGAGGYTF
TRBJ1-6	NA	TRBV7-8	TGTGCCAGCAGCGATCGGGACCGACGCTCCTATAATTCACCCCTCCACTTT	CASSDRDRRSYNSPLHF
TRBJ1-1	TRBD1	TRBV4-2	TGTGCCAGCAGCCAAGAGGACAGGGGGACGGTCACTGAAGCTTTCTTT	CASSQEDRGTVTEAFF
TRBJ1-1	NA	TRBV7-6	TGTGCCAGCAGCGGAAGTGGGGGCACCTCTGAAGCTTTCTTT	CASSGSGGTSEAFF
TRBJ1-5	NA	TRBV6-1	TGTGCCAGCAGTGAATCGGTGTATCAGCCCCAGCATTTT	CASSESVYQPQHF
TRBJ1-6	NA	TRBV5-8	TGTGCCAGCAGCCCAGGGACCCTCCACTTT	CASSPGTLHF
TRBJ2-7	NA	TRBV5-1	TGCGCCAGCAGCTTGGACCAGACCTACGAGCAGTACTTC	CASSLDQTYEQYF
TRBJ2-5	NA	TRBV20-1	TGCAGTGCTACTCGTGGGGAGACCCAGTACTTC	CSATRGETQYF
TRBJ1-2	NA	TRBV5-6	TGTGCCAGCAGCTTGGAACAGGGTAGGGGTGGCTACACCTTC	CASSLEQGRGGYTF
TRBJ2-2	TRBD1	TRBV6-5	TGTGCCAGCAGTTTCGGACAGGGGGCAACCGGGGAGCTGTTTTTT	CASSFGQGATGELFF
TRBJ1-2	NA	TRBV28	TGTGCCAGCAGTTGGGGGGGTGCTAACTATGGCTACACCTTC	CASSWGGANYGYTF
TRBJ2-5	NA	TRBV2	TGTGCCAGCAGCGAAGGGCCCTATCTGGGGATCCAAGAGACCCAGTACTTC	CASSEGPYLGIQETQYF
TRBJ2-2	NA	TRBV5-1	TGCGCCAGCAGCGTGGAAACAGCTACCGGGGAGCTGTTTTTT	CASSVETATGELFF
TRBJ2-1	NA	TRBV2	TGTGCCAGCAGCACAACCGGGGCCGGGGTTAGTGAGCAGTTCTTC	CASSTTGAGVSEQFF
TRBJ2-3	NA	TRBV14	TGTGCCAGCAGCCGGGGTGATACGCAGTATTTT	CASSRGDTQYF
TRBJ1-4	NA	TRBV28	TGTGCCAGCAGTTCCTCAACTAATGAAAAACTGTTTTTT	CASSSSTNEKLFF
TRBJ2-3	TRBD1	TRBV29-1	TGCAGCGTTGGGGGTCAGGGGGCTTTCCGTCCGGATACGCAGTATTTT	CSVGGQGAFRPDTQYF
TRBJ2-1	NA	TRBV7-8	TGTGCCAGCAGCAAGGGGATCCCAGCCAATGAGCAGTTCTTC	CASSKGIPANEQFF
TRBJ2-1	NA	TRBV30	TGTGCCTGGAGTGTAGAGACCTACAATGAGCAGTTCTTC	CAWSVETYNEQFF
TRBJ2-7	TRBD1	TRBV5-8	TGTGCCAGCAGCTTGGCATTGGGCAGGGGGATCTTCGAGCAGTACTTC	CASSLALGRGIFEQYF